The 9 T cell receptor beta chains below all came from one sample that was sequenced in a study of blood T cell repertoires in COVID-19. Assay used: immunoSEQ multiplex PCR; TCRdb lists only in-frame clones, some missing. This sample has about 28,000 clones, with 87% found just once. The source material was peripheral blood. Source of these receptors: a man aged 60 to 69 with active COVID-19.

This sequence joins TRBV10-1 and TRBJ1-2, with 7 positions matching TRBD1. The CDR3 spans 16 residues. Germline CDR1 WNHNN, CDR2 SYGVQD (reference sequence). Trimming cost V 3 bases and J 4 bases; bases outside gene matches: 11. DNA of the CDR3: TGCGCCAGCAGTGACCAGGGGGTCCCGGGGGCCTATGGCTACACCTTC. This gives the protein CASSDQGVPGAYGYTF.

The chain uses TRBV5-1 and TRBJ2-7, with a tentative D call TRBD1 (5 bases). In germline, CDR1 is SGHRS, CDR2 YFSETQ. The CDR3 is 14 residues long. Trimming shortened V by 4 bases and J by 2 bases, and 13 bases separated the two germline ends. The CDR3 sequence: CASSAWQGTYEQYF. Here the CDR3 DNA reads TGCGCCAGCAGCGCGTGGCAGGGCACCTACGAGCAGTACTTC.

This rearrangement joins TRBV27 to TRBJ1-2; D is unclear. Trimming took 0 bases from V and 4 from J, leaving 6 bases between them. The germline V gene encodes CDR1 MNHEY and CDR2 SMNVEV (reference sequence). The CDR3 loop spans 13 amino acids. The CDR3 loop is CASSLSPGYGYTF. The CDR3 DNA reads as TGTGCCAGCAGTTTATCCCCCGGCTATGGCTACACCTTC.

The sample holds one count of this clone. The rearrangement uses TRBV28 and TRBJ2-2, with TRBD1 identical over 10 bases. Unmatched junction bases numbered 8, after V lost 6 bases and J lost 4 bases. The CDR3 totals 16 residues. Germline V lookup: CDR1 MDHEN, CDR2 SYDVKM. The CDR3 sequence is CASRQTGTGVTGELFF. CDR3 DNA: TGTGCCAGCAGGCAGACCGGGACAGGGGTCACCGGGGAGCTGTTTTTT.

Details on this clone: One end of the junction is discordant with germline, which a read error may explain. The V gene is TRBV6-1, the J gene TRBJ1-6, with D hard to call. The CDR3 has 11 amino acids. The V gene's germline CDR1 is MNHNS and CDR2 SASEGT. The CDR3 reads CASIEGYSLHF. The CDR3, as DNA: TGTGCCAGCATTGAAGGGTACTCCCTCCACTTT.

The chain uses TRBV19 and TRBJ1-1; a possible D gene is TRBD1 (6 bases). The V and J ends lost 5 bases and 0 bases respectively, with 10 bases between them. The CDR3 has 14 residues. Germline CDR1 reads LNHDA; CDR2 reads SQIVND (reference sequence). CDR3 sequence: CASSVDSLNTEAFF. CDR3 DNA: TGTGCCAGTAGTGTGGACAGTCTGAACACTGAAGCTTTCTTT.

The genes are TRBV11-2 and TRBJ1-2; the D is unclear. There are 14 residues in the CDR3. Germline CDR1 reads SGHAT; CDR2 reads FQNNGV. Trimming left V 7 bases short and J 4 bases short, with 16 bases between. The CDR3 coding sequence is TGTGCCAGCAACCCAACAGTGGATAGCTATGGCTACACCTTC. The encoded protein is CASNPTVDSYGYTF.

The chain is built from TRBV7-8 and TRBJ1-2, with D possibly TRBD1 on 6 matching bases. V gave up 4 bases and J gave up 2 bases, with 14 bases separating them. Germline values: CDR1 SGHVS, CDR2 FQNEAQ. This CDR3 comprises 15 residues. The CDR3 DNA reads TGTGCCAGCAGCTCGCCTAACAGGGTCAACTATGGCTACACCTTC. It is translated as CASSSPNRVNYGYTF.

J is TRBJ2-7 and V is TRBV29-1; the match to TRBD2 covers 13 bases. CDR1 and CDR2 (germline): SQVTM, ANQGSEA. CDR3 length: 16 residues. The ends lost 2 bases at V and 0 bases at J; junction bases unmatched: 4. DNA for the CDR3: TGCAGCGTTGAAATAGGACTAGCGGGGGCCTCCTACGAGCAGTACTTC. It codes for CSVEIGLAGASYEQYF.